This T cell receptor (beta chain) was recovered during a study of OX40 agonist ivuxolimab in advanced cancers. Study overall: At doses from 0.01 to 10 mg/kg, patients were given intravenous ivuxolimab every 2 weeks.

Drawing of blood for sampling happened at baseline, at cycle 4 day 1, and at cycle 7 day 1. Data came from immunoSEQ multiplex PCR; TCRdb stores just in-frame clones and leaves some out. The data show about 84,000 clones, 85% to 95% seen once. Findings of the study overall: CD8+ T cells (on average) carried more expanded clones than CD4+ T cells. At 0.1 to 3.0 mg/kg and by week 6, CD4+ and CD8+ T cells in the blood had expanded clonally.

Comment on this clone: Its antigen is unidentified.

The sequences come from CD4+ or CD8+ T cells sorted from blood, collected in a trial of the OX40 agonist ivuxolimab. The source is an adult with an advanced solid tumor such as melanoma, head and neck, liver or kidney cancer.

CDR3 bases: TGTGCCAGCAGCAAAAAGGGGGATGGGGCCCGGATCTCCTACAATGAGCAGTTCTTC. It specifies CASSKKGDGARISYNEQFF. The chain has TRBV21-1 and TRBJ2-1; the D call of TRBD1 is as the table states it, not checked on the DNA. TRBV21-1 is shown as a pseudogene. The CDR3 is 19 residues long.